The 4 T cell receptor beta chains presented below share a single source sample, sequenced in a study of T cells in localized non-small cell lung cancer. Assay: immunoSEQ multiplex PCR; the TCRdb copy retains only in-frame clones and omits some. The sample comprises 60,000 to 65,000 clones, roughly nine tenths of which are singletons, and roughly 2% rests with the top ten. The material sequenced was peripheral blood, taken before any cancer treatment. The receptors were sampled from a woman aged 40 to 75 with stage I lung adenocarcinoma.

The gene calls are TRBV12-1 and TRBJ1-1; TRBD1, the table's D call, was not compared with the DNA. TRBV12-1 is a known pseudogene. The CDR3 loop spans 12 amino acids. The CDR3 sequence is CASSLDTSEAFF. As DNA, the CDR3 is TGTGCCAGCAGCTTGGACACGTCGGAAGCTTTCTTT.

The chain recombines TRBV19 with TRBJ1-6; 10 positions agree with TRBD1. With V trimmed by 5 bases and J by 10 bases, 8 bases remained unmatched. The germline V gene has CDR1 LNHDA and CDR2 SQIVND (reference sequence). The CDR3 contains 15 residues. The CDR3 loop is CASSASGQGSSPLHF. For the CDR3, the DNA is TGTGCCAGTAGTGCGTCGGGACAGGGGAGCTCACCCCTCCACTTT.

The rearrangement uses TRBV18 and TRBJ2-1; 7 bases align to TRBD1. CDR1 and CDR2 (germline): KGHSH, LQKENI. This CDR3 is built from 14 residues. Germline trimming cut 3 bases from V and 2 bases from J; bases unmatched to any gene: 1. The CDR3 region is CASSPGTAYNEQFF. CDR3 in DNA: TGTGCCAGCTCACCCGGGACAGCCTACAATGAGCAGTTCTTC.

The chain links TRBV4-3 to TRBJ1-3, with 7 bases that match TRBD1. Germline assignment: CDR1 LGHNA and CDR2 YSLEER. This CDR3 spans 17 amino acids. J was trimmed by 2 bases and V by 0 bases; bases with no gene match: 7. DNA for the CDR3: TGCGCCAGCAGCCAAGATTGGGGGACAGCTCCTGGAAACACCATATATTTT. Its translation: CASSQDWGTAPGNTIYF.